These T cell receptor beta chains were read from a single sample in a study of blood T cell repertoires in COVID-19. Some clones are missing from TCRdb's copy, which holds only in-frame ones; the method was immunoSEQ multiplex PCR. This sample has more than 50,000 clones; about 78% occur once, and the top ten carry roughly half. The sequencing sample was made of peripheral blood. The receptors were gathered from a woman older than 75 with acute or convalescent COVID-19. The conserved cysteine and the conserved F or W are not part of the CDR3 here. The order of the fields is J gene, V gene, clone size, CDR3 protein. The size entry is marked missing in some rows and otherwise reads once, few, many or a size class.

J gene: TRBJ2-7
V gene: TRBV2
clone size: few
CDR3 protein: ASDEQAQSYEQY

J gene: TRBJ1-6
V gene: TRBV10-1
clone size: .
CDR3 protein: ASSDPGTRQGGNSPLH

J gene: TRBJ2-7
V gene: TRBV7-3
clone size: medium-sized
CDR3 protein: ASSLRQGGEQY

J gene: TRBJ2-1
V gene: TRBV12-3/TRBV12-4
clone size: .
CDR3 protein: ASRGLVGNEQF

J gene: TRBJ1-6
V gene: TRBV6-5
clone size: .
CDR3 protein: ASRDRSLDNSPLH

J gene: TRBJ2-5
V gene: TRBV7-2
clone size: .
CDR3 protein: ASSLGAGGPEKTQY

J gene: TRBJ1-1
V gene: TRBV7-3
clone size: .
CDR3 protein: ASSPGQNTEAF

J gene: TRBJ2-1
V gene: TRBV19
clone size: few
CDR3 protein: ASTLRGGSGRPSNNEQF

J gene: TRBJ2-1
V gene: TRBV7-3
clone size: few
CDR3 protein: ASSPGTSGIAEQF

J gene: TRBJ2-7
V gene: TRBV30
clone size: .
CDR3 protein: AWSVGLAAYEQY

J gene: TRBJ1-1
V gene: TRBV29-1
clone size: .
CDR3 protein: SVMGQGDTEAF

J gene: TRBJ2-7
V gene: TRBV5-4
clone size: few
CDR3 protein: ASSLGGPGGIYEQY

J gene: TRBJ2-4
V gene: TRBV7-8
clone size: .
CDR3 protein: ASSLEQGLAGDIQY

J gene: TRBJ2-7
V gene: TRBV6-2/TRBV6-3
clone size: .
CDR3 protein: ASSYVRNEQY

J gene: TRBJ1-1
V gene: TRBV5-1
clone size: .
CDR3 protein: ASSLTGIPEAF

J gene: TRBJ2-3
V gene: TRBV7-3
clone size: once
CDR3 protein: ASSLTSGMSTDTQY

J gene: TRBJ1-1
V gene: TRBV30
clone size: medium-sized
CDR3 protein: AWTRRDSDVNTEAF

J gene: TRBJ1-5
V gene: TRBV6-4
clone size: few
CDR3 protein: ASSEQGNNQPQH

J gene: TRBJ2-1
V gene: TRBV6-4
clone size: few
CDR3 protein: ASSTGQGNEQF

J gene: TRBJ2-7
V gene: TRBV5-5
clone size: .
CDR3 protein: ASSLAPGLADTTLYEQY

J gene: TRBJ2-6
V gene: TRBV7-9
clone size: .
CDR3 protein: ASSPRTGYSGANVLT

J gene: TRBJ1-2
V gene: TRBV4-2
clone size: .
CDR3 protein: ASSLGQSLQYGYT

J gene: TRBJ2-7
V gene: TRBV6-2/TRBV6-3
clone size: once
CDR3 protein: ASSYSEGGPGEQY

J gene: TRBJ2-7
V gene: TRBV7-8
clone size: many
CDR3 protein: ASSPRSRAYEQY

J gene: TRBJ2-7
V gene: TRBV5-1
clone size: .
CDR3 protein: ASSFTGSYEQY

J gene: TRBJ2-7
V gene: TRBV5-4
clone size: .
CDR3 protein: ASSSGLADLGTQY

J gene: TRBJ2-7
V gene: TRBV5-6
clone size: .
CDR3 protein: ASTGQGSSEQY

J gene: TRBJ2-3
V gene: TRBV6-4
clone size: .
CDR3 protein: ASSVSGADTQY

J gene: TRBJ2-5
V gene: TRBV5-1
clone size: .
CDR3 protein: ASRRGTQETQY

J gene: TRBJ2-1
V gene: TRBV24-1
clone size: .
CDR3 protein: AIRGGRGTYNEQF

J gene: TRBJ2-5
V gene: TRBV6-5
clone size: .
CDR3 protein: AMTGGWETQY

J gene: TRBJ1-1
V gene: TRBV3-1/TRBV3-2
clone size: .
CDR3 protein: ASSQGLRQSKVI

J gene: TRBJ2-5
V gene: TRBV7-9
clone size: .
CDR3 protein: ASSLALRGETQY

J gene: TRBJ2-3
V gene: TRBV4-1
clone size: .
CDR3 protein: ASSQESGRRGTDTQY

J gene: TRBJ2-1
V gene: TRBV5-1
clone size: .
CDR3 protein: ASSSDRAYNEQF

J gene: TRBJ2-1
V gene: TRBV6-2/TRBV6-3
clone size: .
CDR3 protein: ASSTGTVVNNEQF

J gene: TRBJ2-6
V gene: TRBV2
clone size: many
CDR3 protein: ASIKDRDGANVLT

J gene: TRBJ2-5
V gene: TRBV4-2
clone size: .
CDR3 protein: ASSQGKQGGQETQY

J gene: TRBJ2-7
V gene: TRBV5-1
clone size: .
CDR3 protein: ASSYTGTGSGEQY

J gene: TRBJ1-5
V gene: TRBV28
clone size: .
CDR3 protein: ASSNYGTGVVNQPQH

J gene: TRBJ1-2
V gene: TRBV2
clone size: .
CDR3 protein: ASSRDRAGGYT

J gene: TRBJ2-1
V gene: TRBV27
clone size: few
CDR3 protein: ASSLSSGVSEQF

J gene: TRBJ2-7
V gene: TRBV18
clone size: .
CDR3 protein: ASSPPSLAHYEQY

J gene: TRBJ2-1
V gene: TRBV13
clone size: .
CDR3 protein: ASSPMRVGGDNEQF

J gene: TRBJ1-5
V gene: TRBV12-5
clone size: many
CDR3 protein: ASGLPGTGGSNQPQH

J gene: TRBJ2-7
V gene: TRBV9
clone size: .
CDR3 protein: ASSPYSGEGIEQY

J gene: TRBJ1-2
V gene: TRBV11-2
clone size: few
CDR3 protein: ASSLGLGAGYGYT

J gene: TRBJ1-2
V gene: TRBV5-1
clone size: .
CDR3 protein: ASSLEPRQSYGYT

J gene: TRBJ2-1
V gene: TRBV5-4
clone size: .
CDR3 protein: ASSRRLAPSSYNEQF

J gene: TRBJ2-6
V gene: TRBV29-1
clone size: .
CDR3 protein: SAFFGTGYSGANVLT

J gene: TRBJ1-2
V gene: TRBV6-5
clone size: .
CDR3 protein: ASSYGSGDDPFGYT

J gene: TRBJ2-5
V gene: TRBV5-4
clone size: .
CDR3 protein: ASSIGQYQETQY

J gene: TRBJ2-7
V gene: TRBV2
clone size: .
CDR3 protein: ASSEQAGHYEQY

J gene: TRBJ1-1
V gene: TRBV28
clone size: .
CDR3 protein: ASRTSGGRTEAF

J gene: TRBJ2-1
V gene: TRBV27
clone size: .
CDR3 protein: ASSGSGSSYNEQF

J gene: TRBJ2-1
V gene: TRBV28
clone size: .
CDR3 protein: ASSLGGYNEQF

J gene: TRBJ2-5
V gene: TRBV28
clone size: .
CDR3 protein: ASSLWGAETQY

J gene: TRBJ1-4
V gene: TRBV5-4
clone size: .
CDR3 protein: ASSPTGGSEKLF

J gene: TRBJ2-7
V gene: TRBV28
clone size: .
CDR3 protein: ASSTGQIYEQY

J gene: TRBJ1-5
V gene: TRBV28
clone size: .
CDR3 protein: ASRARGRGNQPQH